Presented here are 20 T cell receptor beta chains from one specimen sequenced in a study of T cell responses to AZD1222 COVID-19 vaccine. TCRdb's copy holds only in-frame clones and misses some; the assay was immunoSEQ multiplex PCR. The data contain approximately 84,000 clones, roughly nine tenths of them singletons. The material sequenced was peripheral blood, taken on day 0 of AZD1222 vaccination. The receptors here all came from an adult in good health.

V gene TRBV5-4 combines with J gene TRBJ2-3, with D uncertain. The CDR3 covers 15 residues. CDR1 SGHNT and CDR2 YYREEE come from the germline V gene (reference sequence). V was cut by 4 bases and J by 0 bases, with 12 bases left in between. The CDR3 coding sequence is TGTGCCAGCAGCCTCATGACACTAAGCACAGATACGCAGTATTTT. It encodes CASSLMTLSTDTQYF. The variable domain in full, with the rest retrieved from reference TRBV5-4 and TRBJ2-3, is ETGVTQSPTHLIKTRGQQVTLRCSSQSGHNTVSWYQQALGQGPQFIFQYYREEENGRGNFPPRFSGLQFPNYSSELNVNALELDDSALYLCASSLMTLSTDTQYFGPGTRLTVL.

The chain has TRBV7-2 and TRBJ2-1; D is unresolved. Germline assignment: CDR1 SGHTA and CDR2 FQGNSA. The CDR3 runs to 16 residues. Trimming removed 0 bases from V and 1 base from J, with 10 bases in between. The CDR3 here is CASSLAGAKSYNEQFF. The CDR3 DNA sequence: TGTGCCAGCAGCTTAGCGGGCGCCAAGTCCTACAATGAGCAGTTCTTC.

The rearrangement links TRBV4-1 to TRBJ2-7, with 13 bases that match TRBD2. CDR1 MGHRA and CDR2 YSYEKL come from the germline V gene. V was pared by 0 bases and J by 5 bases, with 13 bases of the junction left unmatched. The CDR3 extends over 19 amino acids. This chain's CDR3 is CASSQDSRTSGSSEDEQYF. The CDR3 region has the DNA TGCGCCAGCAGCCAAGATAGTAGGACTAGCGGGAGTTCCGAGGACGAGCAGTACTTC.

The chain carries TRBV4-2 and TRBJ1-1; D unresolved. In germline, CDR1 is LGHNA, CDR2 YNFKEQ. The CDR3 spans 13 residues. The V end lost 4 bases, the J end lost 4 bases, and 10 bases lay between the germline ends. DNA of the CDR3: TGTGCCAGCAGCCTAGAGGGTGGCACTGAAGCTTTCTTT. Protein sequence: CASSLEGGTEAFF.

V usage is TRBV5-1 and J usage is TRBJ2-1; 14 positions match TRBD2. V dropped 4 bases and J dropped 9; count of bases not matched to a gene: 18. The CDR3 is 19 amino acids. Per the germline V gene, CDR1 is SGHRS and CDR2 is YFSETQ. In DNA form, the CDR3 reads TGCGCCAGCAGCGTAACCGGGACTAGCGGGAGAACACGGAGGGTTGAGCAGTTCTTC. Protein sequence: CASSVTGTSGRTRRVEQFF.

The chain links TRBV5-1 to TRBJ1-6; D ambiguous. Germline V gene data show CDR1 as SGHRS and CDR2 as YFSETQ. The V and J ends lost 6 bases and 0 bases respectively, with 13 bases between them. This CDR3 comprises 16 residues. The CDR3 loop is CASTETASSYNSPLHF. For the CDR3, the DNA is TGCGCCAGCACGGAGACCGCGAGCTCCTATAATTCACCCCTCCACTTT.

CDR3: CASSLGLGGLNEKLFF. In DNA, the CDR3 is TGTGCCAGCAGCTTAGGTTTAGGGGGCCTTAATGAAAAACTGTTTTTT. V gene TRBV7-9 combines with J gene TRBJ1-4; 7 bases line up with TRBD1. The ends lost 1 base at V and 4 bases at J; junction bases unmatched: 6. This CDR3 comprises 16 residues. Per germline, CDR1 SEHNR and CDR2 FQNEAQ (reference sequence).

The V and J genes are TRBV7-9 and TRBJ2-3; the D is unclear. The germline CDR1 and CDR2 sequences are SEHNR and FQNEAQ (reference sequence). Trimming removed 4 bases from V and 1 base from J, with 15 bases in between. CDR3 size: 16 residues. The CDR3 bases are TGTGCCAGCAGCTCCGTCATACGGCTGGGCACAGATACGCAGTATTTT. Its translation: CASSSVIRLGTDTQYF.

The J gene is TRBJ1-1, the V gene TRBV4-3, with a possible D match to TRBD1 (5 bases). The V gene's germline CDR1 is LGHNA and CDR2 YSLEER. The CDR3 sequence is 14 residues long. The V gene lost 6 bases and the J gene lost 0 bases, with 11 bases spanning the gap. The CDR3 DNA follows: TGCGCCAGCAGGTGGGACCTAATGAACACTGAAGCTTTCTTT. This encodes CASRWDLMNTEAFF.

The J gene is TRBJ2-7, the V gene TRBV29-1, with unresolved D. CDR1 and CDR2 from the germline V gene are SQVTM and ANQGSEA. The CDR3 totals 13 residues. V was pared by 7 bases and J by 3 bases, with 16 bases between. CDR3 sequence reads: CSAPGGGFYEQYF. The CDR3 DNA is TGCAGCGCCCCCGGCGGTGGATTCTACGAGCAGTACTTC.

The rearrangement links TRBV4-1 to TRBJ1-5; D might be TRBD1 (5 bases). The CDR3 has 12 amino acids. The germline CDR1 and CDR2 sequences are MGHRA and YSYEKL. Trimming pared 0 bases from V and 9 bases from J, leaving 6 bases between. The CDR3 region has the DNA TGCGCCAGCAGCCAAGATCAGGGGCCCCAGCATTTT. Translated: CASSQDQGPQHF.

This clone was recorded a few times. The chain carries TRBV14 and TRBJ2-1; maybe TRBD1 (6 bases). The length of the CDR3 is 19 residues. The V gene's germline CDR1 is SGHDN and CDR2 FVKESK. With 3 bases removed from V and 0 bases from J, the gap between germline ends came to 21 bases. The CDR3 nucleotides read TGTGCCAGCAGCCACGTAACACTCAGGACAGCTATCTCCTACAATGAGCAGTTCTTC. Its protein is CASSHVTLRTAISYNEQFF.

J is TRBJ2-1 and V is TRBV28; the D gene could be TRBD1 or TRBD2 (6 bases each). The CDR3 extends over 17 amino acids. The V end was cut by 4 bases, the J end by 1 base, with 17 bases between. Germline V CDR1 and CDR2: MDHEN, SYDVKM. CDR3 in amino acids: CASSYPSGAVSYNEQFF. As DNA, the CDR3 is TGTGCCAGCAGTTACCCCTCGGGGGCGGTATCCTACAATGAGCAGTTCTTC.

This chain connects TRBV10-3 to TRBJ2-7; D possibly corresponds to TRBD1 (5 bases). The CDR3 is made up of 13 amino acids. Trimming removed 6 bases from V and 0 bases from J, with 9 bases in between. CDR1 is ENHRY and CDR2 is SYGVKD in the germline V gene. The chain's CDR3 is CAISETGSYEQYF. DNA of the CDR3: TGTGCCATCAGCGAAACAGGCTCCTACGAGCAGTACTTC.

The chain employs TRBV18 and TRBJ2-3; TRBD1 matches 8 bases. The CDR3 is 15 residues long. V shed 2 bases and J 1 base; nucleotides not matched to a gene: 2. Looked up from germline, CDR1 is KGHSH and CDR2 is LQKENI. The CDR3 DNA is TGTGCCAGCTCACCAAGCAGGGGGCGCACAGATACGCAGTATTTT. Translation: CASSPSRGRTDTQYF. Supplemented by reference TRBV18 and TRBJ2-3, the full variable domain reads NAGVMQNPRHLVRRRGQEARLRCSPMKGHSHVYWYRQLPEEGLKFMVYLQKENIIDESGMPKERFSAEFPKEGPSILRIQQVVRGDSAAYFCASSPSRGRTDTQYFGPGTRLTVL.

V usage is TRBV14 and J usage is TRBJ2-3, with D hard to call. Germline values: CDR1 SGHDN, CDR2 FVKESK. This CDR3 has 12 amino acids. V shed 0 bases and J shed 6 bases, with 4 bases lying between them. The CDR3: CASSQEADTQYF. The CDR3 DNA reads as TGTGCCAGCAGCCAAGAGGCCGATACGCAGTATTTT.

The V gene is TRBV27, the J gene TRBJ1-4; D gene unclear. V lost 3 bases and J 3 bases, leaving 17 bases between the germline ends. Germline loops: CDR1 MNHEY, CDR2 SMNVEV (reference sequence). This CDR3 contains 17 residues. The CDR3, as DNA: TGTGCCAGCAGTTTTATGACTCCCCCGGCAGCTAATGAAAAACTGTTTTTT. Its protein product is CASSFMTPPAANEKLFF.

Note on this clone: The identical CDR3 is also encoded by other nucleotide sequences in the sample. Here the CDR3 reads CASSYGGNQPQHF. DNA of the CDR3: TGTGCCAGCAGTTATGGGGGCAATCAGCCCCAGCATTTT. The chain links TRBV6-5 to TRBJ1-5; D gene uncertain. The CDR3 spans 13 residues. V lost 3 bases and J lost 2, with 5 bases in between. Germline V gene sequence: CDR1 MNHEY, CDR2 SVGAGI.

The chain uses TRBV28 and TRBJ2-1; a weak D match, TRBD2 (6 bases). Between the trimmed V and J ends, which lost 3 bases and 7 bases, there was a span of 16 bases. The CDR3 sequence is 15 residues long. Per germline, CDR1 MDHEN and CDR2 SYDVKM. The CDR3 is CASSFWEALGNEQFF. CDR3 in DNA: TGTGCCAGCAGTTTTTGGGAGGCCCTTGGGAATGAGCAGTTCTTC.

This clone was seen only once. The rearrangement links TRBV28 to TRBJ2-7; perhaps TRBD2 as D (6 bases). Trimming removed 3 bases at V and 2 bases at J, with 14 bases between. CDR3 length: 15 amino acids. Germline V gene lookup returns CDR1 MDHEN and CDR2 SYDVKM. In DNA, the CDR3 is TGTGCCAGCAGTTTTGGAGGGAGCGCCGCCTACGAGCAGTACTTC. Its protein product is CASSFGGSAAYEQYF.